This T cell receptor (beta chain) was identified in a study of human T cells and chemical hapten exposure. At the level of the study: How much TCR each sample yielded varied, mostly because pooled library volumes differed slightly.

V lost 2 bases to trimming and J lost 8 bases; unmatched junction nucleotides: 9. This CDR3 is 14 amino acids long. The germline CDR1 and CDR2 sequences are SGHNT and YYREEE (reference sequence). Time point in this sample: patch test 1, 2 weeks after DPC sensitization. Treatment described: therapeutic diphenylcyclopropenone sensitization with weekly scalp DPC. Alopecia patients deemed DPC-suitable, aged 18 to 70, excluding pregnancy. Original analysis: Ranging from roughly 23,224 to 750,000, TCR counts per sample had a median value of approximately 97,000. TCRdb redid the calling of the RACE reads with MiXCR, one entry per CDR3 protein. The V and J calls and clone size come from TCRdb's table, not from the authors' own analysis. The data show some 400,000 distinct CDR3 sequences, roughly 5% seen once.

The source is a woman aged 45-60 years with alopecia areata. Some clones in this sample may be carry-over from other donors' samples. The material sequenced was whole blood, taken in connection with sensitization to the hapten diphenylcyclopropenone (DPC). The chain carries TRBV5-4 and TRBJ1-2, with TRBD1 identical over 7 bases. The CDR3 nucleotides read TGTGCCAGCAGCTTCTCAACAGGGGCACCCGGCTACACCTTC. Translating gives CASSFSTGAPGYTF.